This entry lists 3 T cell receptor beta chains sequenced from one sample in a study of blood T cells in healthy people across ages. The use of a sample-barcoded 5' primer and a J-beta primer mix characterized a second PCR of roughly 7 to 11 cycles. TCRdb used MiXCR to reprocess the 5' RACE reads, holding one entry per CDR3 protein. The top ten clones hold less than 9.5% of a sample with 1.5 million to 2 million distinct CDR3 sequences, roughly 28% of them seen once. The sequencing sample was made of blood. The source is a woman aged 25 to 39 in good health.

There are a few counts of this clonotype. The V and J genes are TRBV6-2 or TRBV6-3 and TRBJ2-2, with no clear D. CDR1 MNHEY and CDR2 SVGEGT come from the germline V gene. The CDR3 consists of 15 residues. The germline V and J ends were trimmed by 0 bases and 4 bases, with 9 bases remaining between them. This CDR3 is CASSYSFVGTGELFF. In DNA form, the CDR3 reads TGTGCCAGCAGTTACTCGTTTGTGGGCACCGGGGAGCTGTTTTTT.

This clonotype came up a few times. This chain connects TRBV6-2 or TRBV6-3 to TRBJ2-1; D might be TRBD1 (5 bases). In germline, CDR1 is MNHEY, CDR2 SVGEGT. CDR3 length: 17 residues. V was clipped by 6 bases and J by 0 bases, with 18 bases between them. The CDR3 bases are TGTGCCAGCAGAAAAATCTGGGGCGCGACCTCCTACAATGAGCAGTTCTTC. As protein: CASRKIWGATSYNEQFF.

This clonotype has a handful of counts. This chain connects TRBV29-1 to TRBJ1-2; 11 bases fit TRBD1. V was pared by 5 bases and J by 6 bases, with 8 bases of the junction left unmatched. CDR1 is SQVTM, CDR2 ANQGSEA, per germline. The CDR3 is 14 amino acids. CDR3 in DNA: TGCAGCGTTATACAGGACAGGGGGCGCGATGGCTACACCTTC. Translation gives CSVIQDRGRDGYTF.